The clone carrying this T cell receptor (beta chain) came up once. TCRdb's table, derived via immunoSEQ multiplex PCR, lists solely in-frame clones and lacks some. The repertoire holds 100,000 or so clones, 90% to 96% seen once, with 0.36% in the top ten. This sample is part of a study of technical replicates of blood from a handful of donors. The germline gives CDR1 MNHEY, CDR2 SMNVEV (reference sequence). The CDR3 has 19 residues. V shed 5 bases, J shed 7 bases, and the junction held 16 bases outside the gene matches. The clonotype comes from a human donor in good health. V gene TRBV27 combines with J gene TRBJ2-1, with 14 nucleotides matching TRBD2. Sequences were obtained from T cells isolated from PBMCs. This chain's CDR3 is CASSPSVPGLAGVRNEQFF. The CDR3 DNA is TGTGCCAGCAGTCCATCCGTCCCGGGACTAGCGGGAGTGCGGAATGAGCAGTTCTTC.